Presented here are 5 T cell receptor beta chains from one specimen sequenced in a study of T cell responses to AZD1222 COVID-19 vaccine. Sequencing was performed with immunoSEQ multiplex PCR; in TCRdb, only in-frame clones are kept and a portion is missing. The sample holds around 180,000 clones, 94% seen once. The sample was peripheral blood, taken on day 0 of AZD1222 vaccination. The receptor set was obtained from an adult in good health.

The rearrangement uses TRBV12-3 or TRBV12-4 and TRBJ1-2; 9 bases are a match to TRBD1. After removal of 4 bases from V and 6 bases from J, the junction contained 0 bases not matched to a gene. CDR3 length equals 12 residues. CDR3 protein: CASSWTGDGYTF. In DNA, the CDR3 is TGTGCCAGCAGTTGGACAGGGGATGGCTACACCTTC.

The chain couples TRBV24-1 to TRBJ1-3, with D unresolved. The CDR3 extends over 11 amino acids. Between the trimmed V and J ends, which lost 7 bases and 15 bases, there was a span of 15 bases. Germline loops: CDR1 KGHDR, CDR2 SFDVKD. This CDR3 is CATRPWVREYF. The CDR3 nucleotides are TGTGCCACCAGACCCTGGGTACGGGAATATTTT.

The rearrangement joins TRBV24-1 to TRBJ2-1; 10 bases are a match to TRBD2. The trim removed 3 bases at V and 1 base at J, leaving 14 bases unmatched. In germline, CDR1 is KGHDR, CDR2 SFDVKD. The CDR3 spans 20 residues. In nucleotides, the CDR3 is TGTGCCACCAGTGATACAAGCCTAGCGGGAGCGAGGGGATCCTACAATGAGCAGTTCTTC. The encoded protein is CATSDTSLAGARGSYNEQFF.

The chain carries TRBV10-2 and TRBJ1-1, with TRBD1 as a possible D gene (6 bases). The CDR3 is made up of 14 amino acids. CDR1 WSHSY and CDR2 SAAADI come from the germline V gene. V lost 4 bases and J lost 6, with 15 bases in between. CDR3 residues: CASSADSPGAEAFF. Written as DNA, the CDR3 is TGCGCCAGCAGTGCGGACAGCCCAGGTGCTGAAGCTTTCTTT.

This chain links TRBV5-1 with TRBJ2-2, with D possibly matching TRBD1 (6 bases). The V gene lost 0 bases and the J gene lost 1 base, with 7 bases spanning the gap. Germline CDR1 is SGHRS and CDR2 is YFSETQ. The CDR3 is 15 residues long. In DNA form, the CDR3 reads TGCGCCAGCAGCTTGGCGGGACAGAACACCGGGGAGCTGTTTTTT. It specifies CASSLAGQNTGELFF.